Included here is one T cell receptor beta chain sequence, with context. The data stem from a study of OX40 agonist ivuxolimab in advanced cancers. The CDR3 covers 14 residues. V shed 7 bases and J shed 2 bases, with 15 bases lying between them. CDR1 and CDR2 from the germline V gene are MDHEN and SYDVKM. The table came from immunoSEQ multiplex PCR; TCRdb's copy has only in-frame clones and leaves some out. There are 80,000 to 100,000 clones in the sample; approximately 90% occur only once, and 0.33% lies in the top ten. The sample was CD4+ or CD8+ T cells sorted from blood, taken in a trial of the OX40 agonist ivuxolimab. The receptor was isolated from an adult with an advanced solid tumor such as melanoma, head and neck, liver or kidney cancer. This chain joins TRBV28 and TRBJ2-7; D is perhaps TRBD2 (6 bases). The CDR3 sequence: CASTRGGNTYEQYF. CDR3 nucleotide sequence: TGTGCCAGCACCCGGGGCGGGAATACCTACGAGCAGTACTTC.